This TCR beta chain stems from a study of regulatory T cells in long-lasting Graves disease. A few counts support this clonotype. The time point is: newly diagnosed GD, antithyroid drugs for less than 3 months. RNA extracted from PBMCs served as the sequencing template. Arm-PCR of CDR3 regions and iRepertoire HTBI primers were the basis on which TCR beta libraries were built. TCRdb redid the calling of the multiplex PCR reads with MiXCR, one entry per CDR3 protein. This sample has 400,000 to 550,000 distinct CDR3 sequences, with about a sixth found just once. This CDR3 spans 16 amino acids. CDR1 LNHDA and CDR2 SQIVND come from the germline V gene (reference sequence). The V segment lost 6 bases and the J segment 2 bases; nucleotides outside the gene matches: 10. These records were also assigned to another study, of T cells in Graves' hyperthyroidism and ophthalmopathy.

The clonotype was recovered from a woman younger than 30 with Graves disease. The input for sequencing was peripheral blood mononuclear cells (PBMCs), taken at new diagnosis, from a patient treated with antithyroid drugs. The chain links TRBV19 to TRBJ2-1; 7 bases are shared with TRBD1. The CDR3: CASSRNRDSPYNEQFF. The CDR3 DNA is TGTGCCAGTAGCCGGAACCGGGACAGCCCCTACAATGAGCAGTTCTTC.